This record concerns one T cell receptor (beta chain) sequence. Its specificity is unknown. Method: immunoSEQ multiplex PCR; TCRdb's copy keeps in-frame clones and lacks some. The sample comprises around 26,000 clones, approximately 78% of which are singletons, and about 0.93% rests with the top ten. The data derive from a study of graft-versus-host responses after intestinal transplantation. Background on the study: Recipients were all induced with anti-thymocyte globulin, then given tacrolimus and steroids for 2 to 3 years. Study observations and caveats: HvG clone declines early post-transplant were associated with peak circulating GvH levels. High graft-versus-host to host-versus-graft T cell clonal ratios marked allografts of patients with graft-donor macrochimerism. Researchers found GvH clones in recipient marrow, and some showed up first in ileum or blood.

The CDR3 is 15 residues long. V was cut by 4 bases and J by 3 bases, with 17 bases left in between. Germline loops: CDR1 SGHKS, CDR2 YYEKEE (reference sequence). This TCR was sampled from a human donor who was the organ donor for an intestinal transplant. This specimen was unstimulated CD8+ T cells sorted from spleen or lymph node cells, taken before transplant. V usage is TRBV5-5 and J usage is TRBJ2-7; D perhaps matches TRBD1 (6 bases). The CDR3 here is CASSLTTSGVYEQYF. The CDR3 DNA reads TGTGCCAGCAGCCTGACTACGTCAGGGGTCTACGAGCAGTACTTC.